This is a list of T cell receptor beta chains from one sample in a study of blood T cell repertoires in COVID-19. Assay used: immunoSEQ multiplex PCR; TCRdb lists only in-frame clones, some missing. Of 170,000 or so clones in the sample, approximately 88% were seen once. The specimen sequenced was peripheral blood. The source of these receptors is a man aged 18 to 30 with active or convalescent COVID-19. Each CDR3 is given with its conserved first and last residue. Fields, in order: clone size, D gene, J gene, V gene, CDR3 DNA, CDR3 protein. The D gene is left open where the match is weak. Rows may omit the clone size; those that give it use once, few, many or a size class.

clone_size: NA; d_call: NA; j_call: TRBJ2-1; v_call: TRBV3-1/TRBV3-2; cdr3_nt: TGTGCCAGCAGCCAGGGCTATGAGCAGTTCTTC; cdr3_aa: CASSQGYEQFF
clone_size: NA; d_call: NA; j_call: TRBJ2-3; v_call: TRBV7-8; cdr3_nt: TGTGCCAGCAGCTTAGTAGCAGTACCAGATACGCAGTATTTT; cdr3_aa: CASSLVAVPDTQYF
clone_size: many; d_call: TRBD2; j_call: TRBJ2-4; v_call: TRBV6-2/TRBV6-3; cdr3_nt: TGTGCCAGCAGCCCTCCTCTAGCGGGGATAGGAGCCAAAAACATTCAGTACTTC; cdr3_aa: CASSPPLAGIGAKNIQYF
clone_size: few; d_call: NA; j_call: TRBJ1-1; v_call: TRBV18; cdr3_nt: TGTGCCAGCTCACCGCGGGAGGGACGGACTGAAGCTTTCTTT; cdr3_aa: CASSPREGRTEAFF
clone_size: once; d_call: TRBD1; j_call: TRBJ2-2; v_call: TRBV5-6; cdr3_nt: TGTGCCAGCAGCGGGGGACAGAGACTCACCGGGGAGCTGTTTTTT; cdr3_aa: CASSGGQRLTGELFF
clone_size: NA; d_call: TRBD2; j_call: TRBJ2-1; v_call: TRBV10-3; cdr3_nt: TGTGCCATCAGGGAGCCGGGACTAGCGGGGGCCAATGAGCAGTTCTTC; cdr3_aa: CAIREPGLAGANEQFF
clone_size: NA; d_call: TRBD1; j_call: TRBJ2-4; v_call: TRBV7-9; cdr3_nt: TGTGCCAGCAGCTTAGGACAGGGTGGCCCCGCCAAAAACATTCAGTACTTC; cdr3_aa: CASSLGQGGPAKNIQYF
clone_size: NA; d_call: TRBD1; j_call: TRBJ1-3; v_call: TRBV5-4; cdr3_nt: TGTGCCAGCAGCGTTAGACAGGGGGCGCGGTCTGGAAACACCATATATTTT; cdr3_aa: CASSVRQGARSGNTIYF
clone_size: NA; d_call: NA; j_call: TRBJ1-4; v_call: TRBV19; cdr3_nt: TGTGCCAGTAGTATAGATCTATTGGGGGCCGATGAAAAACTGTTTTTT; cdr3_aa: CASSIDLLGADEKLFF
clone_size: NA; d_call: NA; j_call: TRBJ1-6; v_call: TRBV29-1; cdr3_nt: TGCAGCGTTGAAAGGGAGGTCGGAGCCTCATCTTCACCCCTCCACTTT; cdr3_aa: CSVEREVGASSSPLHF
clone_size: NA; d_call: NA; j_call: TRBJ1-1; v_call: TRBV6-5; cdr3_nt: TGTGCCAGCAGTCGTACTCGTCGGGGTGACACTGAAGCTTTCTTT; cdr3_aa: CASSRTRRGDTEAFF
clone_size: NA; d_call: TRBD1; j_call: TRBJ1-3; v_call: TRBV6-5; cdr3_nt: TGTGCCAGCAGGGCCGACAGGGCTGGAAACACCATATATTTT; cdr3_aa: CASRADRAGNTIYF
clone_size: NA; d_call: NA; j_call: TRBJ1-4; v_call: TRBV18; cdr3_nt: TGTGCCAGCTCACAGGGGTTTAATGAAAAACTGTTTTTT; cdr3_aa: CASSQGFNEKLFF
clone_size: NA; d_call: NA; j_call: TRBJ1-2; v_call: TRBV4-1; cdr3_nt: TGCGCCAGCAGCCAAGAGCCAGGGAACTATGGCTACACCTTC; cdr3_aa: CASSQEPGNYGYTF
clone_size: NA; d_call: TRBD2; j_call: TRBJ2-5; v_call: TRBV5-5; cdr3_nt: TGTGCCAGCAGCCCTATGGGCGGGAGGGTAGGAGAGACCCAGTACTTC; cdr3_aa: CASSPMGGRVGETQYF
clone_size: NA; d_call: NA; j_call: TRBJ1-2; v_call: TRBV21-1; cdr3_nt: TGTGCCAGCACCCCATGGGACTTCCGCTATGGCTACACCTTC; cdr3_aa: CASTPWDFRYGYTF
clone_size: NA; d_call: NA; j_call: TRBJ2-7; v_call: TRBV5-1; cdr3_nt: TGCGCCAGCAGAGGACAGCCGATGGACTACGAGCAGTACTTC; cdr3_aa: CASRGQPMDYEQYF
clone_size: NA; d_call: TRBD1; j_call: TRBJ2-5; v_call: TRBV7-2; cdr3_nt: TGTGCCAGCAGCTTCCGGACAGGGCAAGAGACCCAGTACTTC; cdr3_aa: CASSFRTGQETQYF
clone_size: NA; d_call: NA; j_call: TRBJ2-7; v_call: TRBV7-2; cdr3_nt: TGTGCCAGCAGCTTTAGCCCGCCCCGGAGCTACGAGCAGTACTTC; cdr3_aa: CASSFSPPRSYEQYF
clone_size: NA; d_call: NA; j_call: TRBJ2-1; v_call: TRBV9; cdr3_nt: TGTGCCAGCAGATTTAATAGCAAGCTGGTGGGTGAGCAGTTCTTC; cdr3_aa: CASRFNSKLVGEQFF
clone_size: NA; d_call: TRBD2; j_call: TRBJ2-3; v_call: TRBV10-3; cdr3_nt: TGTGCCATCAGCGAGGGGACTAGCGGGAGGGATACGCAGTATTTT; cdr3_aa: CAISEGTSGRDTQYF
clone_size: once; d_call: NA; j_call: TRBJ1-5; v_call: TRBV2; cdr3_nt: TGTGCCAGCCACATTTCGAGCAATCAGCCCCAGCATTTT; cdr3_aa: CASHISSNQPQHF
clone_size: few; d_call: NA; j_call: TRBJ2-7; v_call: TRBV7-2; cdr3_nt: TGTGCCAGCGGAAAGCCCCGAGGTTCCTACGAGCAGTACTTC; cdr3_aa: CASGKPRGSYEQYF
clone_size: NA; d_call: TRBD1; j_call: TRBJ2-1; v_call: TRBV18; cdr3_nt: TGTGCCAGCTCAATATACAGGGGGCGTTCGTACAATGAGCAGTTCTTC; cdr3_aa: CASSIYRGRSYNEQFF
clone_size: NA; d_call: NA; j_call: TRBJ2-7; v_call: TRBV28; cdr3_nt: TGTGCCAGCAGTTTACCCCTAAAGGGGCCCAAATCCTACGAGCAGTACTTC; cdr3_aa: CASSLPLKGPKSYEQYF
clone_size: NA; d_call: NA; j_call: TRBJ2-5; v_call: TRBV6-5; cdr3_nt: TGTGCCAGCAGTCCGACGGGGGAGACCCAGTACTTC; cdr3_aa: CASSPTGETQYF
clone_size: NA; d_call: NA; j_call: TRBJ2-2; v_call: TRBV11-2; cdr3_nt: TGTGCCAGCAGCTTAGTGCCGACAGGACCCACCGGGGAGCTGTTTTTT; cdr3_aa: CASSLVPTGPTGELFF
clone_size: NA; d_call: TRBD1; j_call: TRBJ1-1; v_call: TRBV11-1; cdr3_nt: TGTGCCAGCAGCTTATCTACAGGGGGCTTGACTGAAGCTTTCTTT; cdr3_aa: CASSLSTGGLTEAFF
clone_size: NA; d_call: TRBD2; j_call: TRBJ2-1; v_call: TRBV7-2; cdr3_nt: TGTGCCAGCAGTGAATTAGCGGGGACGTACAATGAGCAGTTCTTC; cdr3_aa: CASSELAGTYNEQFF
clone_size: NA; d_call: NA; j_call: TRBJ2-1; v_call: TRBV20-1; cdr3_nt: TGCAGTGCTAGAGCCCCAAATGAGCAGTTCTTC; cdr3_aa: CSARAPNEQFF
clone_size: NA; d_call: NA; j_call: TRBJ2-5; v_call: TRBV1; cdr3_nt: TGCACCAGCAGCCAAGATTCCCCCCCCGACGGGCAAGAGACCCAGTACTTC; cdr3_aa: CTSSQDSPPDGQETQYF
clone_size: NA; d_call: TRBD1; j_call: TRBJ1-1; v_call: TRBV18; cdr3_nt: TGTGCCAGCTCACGCTGGACAGGGGGCGACGACACTGAAGCTTTCTTT; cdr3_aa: CASSRWTGGDDTEAFF
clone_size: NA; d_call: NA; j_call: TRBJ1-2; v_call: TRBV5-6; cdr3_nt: TGTGCCAGCAGCTTGGTCTCCCCCGTTGGCTACACCTTC; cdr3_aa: CASSLVSPVGYTF
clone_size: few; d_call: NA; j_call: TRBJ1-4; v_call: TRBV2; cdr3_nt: TGTGCCAGCAGTGAGGGCAGAAGGGGGTTTACTAATGAAAAACTGTTTTTT; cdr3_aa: CASSEGRRGFTNEKLFF
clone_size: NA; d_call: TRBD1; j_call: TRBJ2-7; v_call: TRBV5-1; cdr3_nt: TGCGCCAGCAGCGGACAGGGGCTTAACGAGCAGTACTTC; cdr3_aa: CASSGQGLNEQYF
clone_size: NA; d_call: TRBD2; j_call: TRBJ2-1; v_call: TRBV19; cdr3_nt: TGTGCCAGTAGTCAAGCCGGGACTAGCGGGAGAAATGAGCAGTTCTTC; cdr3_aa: CASSQAGTSGRNEQFF
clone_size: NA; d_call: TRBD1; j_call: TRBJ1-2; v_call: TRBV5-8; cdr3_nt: TGTGCCAGCAGCTTTGGACAGGGAGGGGTTGGCTACACCTTC; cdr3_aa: CASSFGQGGVGYTF
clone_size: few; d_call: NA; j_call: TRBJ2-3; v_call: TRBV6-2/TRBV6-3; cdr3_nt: TGTGCCAGCAGTTACGGGCGGGCGACAGATACGCAGTATTTT; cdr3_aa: CASSYGRATDTQYF
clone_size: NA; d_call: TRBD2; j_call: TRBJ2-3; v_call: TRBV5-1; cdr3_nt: TGCGCCAGCAGCTGGAGCGGGGGGGGAGATACGCAGTATTTT; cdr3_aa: CASSWSGGGDTQYF
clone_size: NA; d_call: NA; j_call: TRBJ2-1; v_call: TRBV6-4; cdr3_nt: TGTGCCAGCAGTGACACAGGGGGGGTGAATGAGCAGTTCTTC; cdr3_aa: CASSDTGGVNEQFF
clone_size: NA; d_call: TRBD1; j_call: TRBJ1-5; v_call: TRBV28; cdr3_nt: TGTGCCAGCCGACGGACAGGGCTGAGCAATCAGCCCCAGCATTTT; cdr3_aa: CASRRTGLSNQPQHF
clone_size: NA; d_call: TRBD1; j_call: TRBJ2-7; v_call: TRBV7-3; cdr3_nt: TGTGCCAGCAGCTTAAGAGGGACAGGGGAACTGAGCGAGCAGTACTTC; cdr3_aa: CASSLRGTGELSEQYF
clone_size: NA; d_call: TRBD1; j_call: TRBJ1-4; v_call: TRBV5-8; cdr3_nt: TGTGCCAGCAGCCTAGACAGGGGGCTTGAAAAACTGTTTTTT; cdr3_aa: CASSLDRGLEKLFF
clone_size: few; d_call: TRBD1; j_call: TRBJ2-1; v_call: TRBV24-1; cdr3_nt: TGTGCCACCAGCGATCGCCCCCGGACAGGGACTTACAGTGAGCAGTTCTTC; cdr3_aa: CATSDRPRTGTYSEQFF